These 24 T cell receptor beta chains originate from one sample sequenced in a study of radiotherapy plus CTLA-4 blockade in lung cancer. The method was immunoSEQ multiplex PCR; TCRdb's version includes in-frame clones alone and lacks a portion of them. This table has approximately 53,000 clones, approximately 84% appearing once. The starting material was peripheral blood, obtained from a patient treated with radiotherapy plus ipilimumab. These receptors all come from a human donor with non-small cell lung cancer whose response to radiotherapy plus ipilimumab could not be evaluated.

The genes are TRBV5-5 and TRBJ1-2; D is uncertain. This CDR3 has 14 residues. The ends were cut back, 1 base at V and 5 bases at J, with 12 bases in the middle. Per the germline V gene, CDR1 is SGHKS and CDR2 is YYEKEE (reference sequence). CDR3: CASSLMGRNYGYTF. CDR3 DNA: TGTGCCAGCAGCTTGATGGGCAGGAATTATGGCTACACCTTC.

This clone appeared once. This sequence joins TRBV28 and TRBJ1-4; 9 bases are a match to TRBD1. Germline V gene lookup returns CDR1 MDHEN and CDR2 SYDVKM. The trim removed 6 bases at V and 8 bases at J, leaving 13 bases unmatched. This CDR3 has 16 amino acids. CDR3 in DNA: TGTGCCAGCAGGCCGGTAACAGGGGGCGCAGGGGAAAAACTGTTTTTT. Translated, it gives CASRPVTGGAGEKLFF. The full variable domain, in which reference TRBV28 and TRBJ1-4 provide the parts outside the CDR3, is DVKVTQSSRYLVKRTGEKVFLECVQDMDHENMFWYRQDPGLGLRLIYFSYDVKMKEKGDIPEGYSVSREKKERFSLILESASTNQTSMYLCASRPVTGGAGEKLFFGSGTQLSVL.

Notes on this clone: The CDR3 does not close with the conserved phenylalanine or tryptophan, likely indicating a read error. This sequence joins TRBV27 and TRBJ2-7; possible D gene TRBD2, 6 bases. V lost 6 bases and J 7 bases, leaving 22 bases between the germline ends. The CDR3 spans 15 residues. Germline V lookup: CDR1 MNHEY, CDR2 SMNVEV (reference sequence). DNA for the CDR3: TGTGCCAGCAGCCCAACCGTCGGAGGGGCCGGAGAGCAGTACCTC. This encodes CASSPTVGGAGEQYL.

This sequence joins TRBV11-2 and TRBJ1-1; D ambiguous. Deletions cut 1 base from V and 5 bases from J, with 5 bases between. The CDR3 sequence is 12 residues long. The V gene's germline CDR1 is SGHAT and CDR2 FQNNGV. The CDR3 coding sequence is TGTGCCAGCAGCTTAGTGGAGACTGAAGCTTTCTTT. Amino acids: CASSLVETEAFF.

The DNA of the CDR3 is TGTGCCTGGGGGGCCGGGGCCAACGTCCTGACTTTC. It encodes CAWGAGANVLTF. V and J are TRBV30 and TRBJ2-6, with a weak D call TRBD1 (5 bases). This CDR3 has 12 amino acids. Germline assignment: CDR1 GTSNPN and CDR2 SVGIG (reference sequence). The ends were cut back, 5 bases at V and 4 bases at J, with 6 bases in the middle. The variable domain in full, completed from reference TRBV30 and TRBJ2-6, reads SQTIHQWPATLVQPVGSPLSLECTVEGTSNPNLYWYRQAAGRGLQLLFYSVGIGQISSEVPQNLSASRPQDRQFILSSKKLLLSDSGFYLCAWGAGANVLTFGAGSRLTVL.

J is TRBJ2-5 and V is TRBV5-4; the match to TRBD2 covers 10 bases. Germline V gives CDR1 SGHNT, CDR2 YYREEE (reference sequence). The length of the CDR3 is 15 residues. V trimming: 1 base; J trimming: 3 bases; junction bases outside the gene matches: 3. The CDR3 region is CASSLLSGREETQYF. The DNA for the CDR3 is TGTGCCAGCAGCTTGTTAAGCGGGAGGGAAGAGACCCAGTACTTC.

The chain is built from TRBV7-2 and TRBJ1-2; D uncertain. The V end lost 5 bases, the J end lost 4 bases, and 8 bases lay between the germline ends. The CDR3 sequence is 12 residues long. CDR1 is SGHTA, CDR2 FQGNSA, per germline. The CDR3 DNA sequence: TGTGCCAGCAGCCAGGAGGGCTATGGCTACACCTTC. Amino acid sequence: CASSQEGYGYTF.

The genes are TRBV5-1 and TRBJ1-4; 8 nucleotides match TRBD1. This CDR3 has 16 amino acids. Looked up from germline, CDR1 is SGHRS and CDR2 is YFSETQ. J lost 0 bases, V lost 0 bases, and 1 base had no gene match. CDR3 nucleotide sequence: TGCGCCAGCAGCTTGGGGGACAGGACAACTAATGAAAAACTGTTTTTT. This encodes CASSLGDRTTNEKLFF.

This rearrangement joins TRBV10-2 to TRBJ1-3; D remains unclear. The CDR3 extends over 15 amino acids. V shed 3 bases and J shed 0 bases, with 9 bases lying between them. The germline gives CDR1 WSHSY, CDR2 SAAADI. The DNA for the CDR3 is TGCGCCAGCAGTGAAAGCCGTTTCTCTGGAAACACCATATATTTT. Translating it yields CASSESRFSGNTIYF.

V usage is TRBV5-1 and J usage is TRBJ2-7; D may be TRBD1 (6 bases). Germline V gene lookup returns CDR1 SGHRS and CDR2 YFSETQ. This CDR3 has 16 residues. The ends were cut back, 3 bases at V and 0 bases at J, with 16 bases in the middle. The CDR3 is CASSWTRTVSSYEQYF. The CDR3 DNA follows: TGCGCCAGCAGCTGGACCCGGACAGTTTCCTCCTACGAGCAGTACTTC. The entire variable domain, with the rest obtained from reference TRBV5-1 and TRBJ2-7, is as follows: KAGVTQTPRYLIKTRGQQVTLSCSPISGHRSVSWYQQTPGQGLQFLFEYFSETQRNKGNFPGRFSGRQFSNSRSEMNVSTLELGDSALYLCASSWTRTVSSYEQYFGPGTRLTVT.

The chain is built from TRBV5-1 and TRBJ2-1, with 11 bases lining up with TRBD2. CDR3 length: 16 residues. Germline V gene sequence: CDR1 SGHRS, CDR2 YFSETQ. Trimming took 0 bases from V and 6 from J; bases not matched to a gene: 5. The CDR3 DNA is TGCGCCAGCAGCTTGGATGTAGCGGGAGGGAGCAATGAGCAGTTCTTC. Translation gives CASSLDVAGGSNEQFF.

The chain links TRBV18 to TRBJ2-1, with D possibly matching TRBD2 (6 bases). Germline values: CDR1 KGHSH, CDR2 LQKENI. Trimming took 2 bases from V and 10 from J, leaving 15 bases between them. This CDR3 spans 14 amino acids. This CDR3 reads CASSPNSPGDEQFF. In DNA form, the CDR3 reads TGTGCCAGCTCACCAAATAGTCCGGGAGACGAGCAGTTCTTC.

This rearrangement joins TRBV6-5 to TRBJ2-7; TRBD2 aligns across 8 bases. There are 16 residues in the CDR3. CDR1 and CDR2 from the germline V gene are MNHEY and SVGAGI. After removal of 0 bases from V and 1 base from J, the junction contained 5 bases not matched to a gene. CDR3: CASSYSGTSPSYEQYF. The CDR3 bases are TGTGCCAGCAGTTACTCCGGGACTAGTCCTTCCTACGAGCAGTACTTC.

The CDR3 sequence: CASSIQGVEDTQYF. The CDR3 DNA follows: TGTGCCAGTAGTATACAAGGGGTAGAGGATACGCAGTATTTT. The V and J genes are TRBV19 and TRBJ2-3; D may be TRBD1 (5 bases). The CDR3 covers 14 residues. CDR1 is LNHDA and CDR2 is SQIVND in the germline V gene (reference sequence). Trimming took off 2 bases at V and 6 bases at J, with 12 bases between the two ends.

This rearrangement joins TRBV4-3 to TRBJ2-7, with TRBD1 matching over 8 bases. The V segment lost 3 bases and the J segment 7 bases; nucleotides outside the gene matches: 8. There are 14 residues in the CDR3. Germline V gives CDR1 LGHNA, CDR2 YSLEER. CDR3 sequence: CASSHASGGREQYF. The CDR3 DNA reads as TGCGCCAGCAGCCATGCCTCAGGGGGCCGTGAGCAGTACTTC.

V is TRBV4-3 and J is TRBJ1-1; 7 bases align to TRBD1. CDR3 length: 14 residues. Losses at the gene ends were 3 bases for V and 1 base for J; bases not matched to a gene: 2. CDR1 is LGHNA and CDR2 is YSLEER in the germline V gene. CDR3 loop: CASSQGTENTEAFF. The CDR3, as DNA: TGCGCCAGCAGCCAGGGGACAGAGAACACTGAAGCTTTCTTT.

The table lists this clone with a count of one. V usage is TRBV5-1 and J usage is TRBJ2-5; 11 bases map to TRBD1. The J call is in doubt because the DNA end fits TRBJ2-7 better. CDR1 and CDR2 from the germline V gene are SGHRS and YFSETQ. CDR3 length equals 16 residues. The CDR3 DNA follows: TGCGCCAGCAGCAGATACCGGGACAGGGGGTCCTACGAGCAGTACTTC. It translates to CASSRYRDRGSYEQYF.

This rearrangement joins TRBV30 to TRBJ2-7; D might be TRBD1 (5 bases). The germline V gene encodes CDR1 GTSNPN and CDR2 SVGIG (reference sequence). V was clipped by 3 bases and J by 3 bases, with 9 bases between them. There are 12 residues in the CDR3. The CDR3 nucleotides read TGTGCCTGGAGAGGGGCGGACTACGAGCAGTACTTC. Protein sequence: CAWRGADYEQYF.

This clone showed up just once. The chain is built from TRBV2 and TRBJ2-1, with D maybe TRBD1 (6 bases). Trimming pared 6 bases from V and 2 bases from J, leaving 17 bases between. CDR1 is SNHLY, CDR2 FYNNEI, per germline. The CDR3 length is 16 residues. The CDR3 nucleotides are TGTGCCAGCAGGGAGAGGACAGTTGAGGCCTACAATGAGCAGTTCTTC. Its protein product is CASRERTVEAYNEQFF.

The rearrangement links TRBV19 to TRBJ1-2, with 8 bases lining up with TRBD1. With 6 bases clipped from V and 7 bases from J, the junction kept 7 bases outside the gene matches. The CDR3 length is 13 residues. The germline gives CDR1 LNHDA, CDR2 SQIVND (reference sequence). The CDR3 DNA follows: TGTGCCAGTAGCGACAGGGGAACCTCTGGCTACACCTTC. It specifies CASSDRGTSGYTF.

The genes are TRBV5-1 and TRBJ2-3; 12 bases are a match to TRBD2. The CDR3 totals 15 residues. J was trimmed by 11 bases and V by 0 bases; bases with no gene match: 7. The germline V gene encodes CDR1 SGHRS and CDR2 YFSETQ. CDR3 in DNA: TGCGCCAGCAGCTTGGAGGGACTAGCGGGCCAGGGGCAGTATTTT. It is translated as CASSLEGLAGQGQYF.

This clone was seen a single time. Mismatch with germline at one junction end may stem from a read error. The chain couples TRBV7-2 to TRBJ2-5, with 8 bases lining up with TRBD2. CDR1 is SGHTA and CDR2 is FQGNSA in the germline V gene. The CDR3 consists of 13 residues. The CDR3 sequence is CASSGRFQETQYF. In DNA form, the CDR3 reads TGTGCGAGCAGCGGGAGATTCCAAGAGACCCAGTACTTC.

The V call is TRBV5-6, the J call TRBJ2-7; tentative D call: TRBD1 (6 bases). The CDR3 extends over 16 amino acids. Germline loops: CDR1 SGHDT, CDR2 YYEEEE. Trimming stripped 1 base from V and 4 bases from J, with 18 bases between. DNA for the CDR3: TGTGCCAGCAGCTTGTTTTACACAGGACAGATTTACGAGCAGTACTTC. It translates to CASSLFYTGQIYEQYF.

The CDR3 loop is CASSQDRDRLYEQYF. CDR3 sequence (DNA): TGCGCCAGCAGCCAAGATCGGGACAGACTCTACGAGCAGTACTTC. The chain is built from TRBV4-3 and TRBJ2-7, with TRBD1 identical over 7 bases. This CDR3 contains 15 residues. The germline gives CDR1 LGHNA, CDR2 YSLEER. V shed 0 bases and J 3 bases; nucleotides not matched to a gene: 5.